The sequence of this T cell receptor beta chain was determined in a study of tissue T cells after allogeneic stem cell transplantation. Study-wide points: TCR repertoires tracked anatomic similarity, regardless of disease or transplant status. Some tissue clones might be persisting host cells; their alloreactivity or antigen specificity was not determined. Only a limited share of tissue TCRs appeared in blood or spleen.

Germline V CDR1 and CDR2: NNHDY, SYVADS. V dropped 2 bases and J dropped 4; count of bases not matched to a gene: 0. The CDR3 extends over 14 amino acids. TCRbeta CDR3 was sequenced at survey depth with template counts. Profiled with immunoSEQ multiplex PCR; TCRdb holds only in-frame clones, not every one. The sample shows around 50,000 clones, about 73% of them seen only once. In regard to this clone: Its cognate antigen is unknown. The genes and germline here are from mouse. The read ends 1 residue shy of where the CDR3 ends; the end is completed using the germline J gene.

The sequence derives from a pool of C57BL/6 mice in good health. The J gene is TRBJ2-5, the V gene TRBV13-3; TRBD2 agrees at 11 bases. Sequenced input: sorted cells pooled from one or two spleens. This CDR3 is CASSEGLGEDTQYF. CDR3 bases read: TGTGCCAGCAGTGAGGGACTGGGGGAAGACACCCAGTAC.